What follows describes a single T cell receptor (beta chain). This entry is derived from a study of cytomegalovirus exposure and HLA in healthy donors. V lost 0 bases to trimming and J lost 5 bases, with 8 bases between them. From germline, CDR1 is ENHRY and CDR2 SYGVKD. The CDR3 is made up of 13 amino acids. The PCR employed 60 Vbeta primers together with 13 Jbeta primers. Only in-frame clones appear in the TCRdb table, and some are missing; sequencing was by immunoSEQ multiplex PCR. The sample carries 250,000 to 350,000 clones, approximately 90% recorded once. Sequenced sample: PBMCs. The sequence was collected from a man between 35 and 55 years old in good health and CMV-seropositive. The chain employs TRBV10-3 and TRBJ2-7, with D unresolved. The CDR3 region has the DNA TGTGCCATCAGTGAGTCTTACGGTCACGAGCAGTACTTC. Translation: CAISESYGHEQYF.